These 13 T cell receptor beta chains were sequenced from one sample in a study of beta chain features in type 1 diabetes. Study-level results: In every one of the four CD4+ subsets, TCRB CDR3s were moderately but significantly shorter in Type 1 diabetes patients.

No cognate antigen is known for these TCRs. The whole isolated RNA underwent reverse transcription, so sequencing captured expressed TCRB transcripts. The repertoire was sequenced with immunoSEQ multiplex PCR; TCRdb's copy has only in-frame clones and lacks some. The data show approximately 260,000 clones, about 24% seen once. The source material was naive CD4+ T cells from blood. Every receptor here comes from a woman aged 25 to 45 with type 1 diabetes.

In this sample, this clone turned up a few times. The chain is built from TRBV19 and TRBJ2-7; 13 positions agree with TRBD2. CDR1 is LNHDA and CDR2 is SQIVND in the germline V gene (reference sequence). The CDR3 runs to 15 residues. After removal of 4 bases from V and 7 bases from J, the junction contained 7 bases not matched to a gene. DNA of the CDR3: TGTGCCAGTAGTACAGGACTAGCGGGAGTAGGGGAGCAGTACTTC. Amino acids: CASSTGLAGVGEQYF.

This clone occurred a few times. This chain uses TRBV29-1 with TRBJ2-1; TRBD2 might be the D (6 bases). The CDR3 length is 14 residues. The V gene lost 7 bases and the J gene lost 5 bases, with 18 bases spanning the gap. CDR1 is SQVTM and CDR2 is ANQGSEA in the germline V gene. The CDR3 region has the DNA TGCAGCGGAGGGTGGCCGGGAGTCAACAATGAGCAGTTCTTC. It is translated as CSGGWPGVNNEQFF.

This chain joins TRBV7-3 and TRBJ1-2, with D perhaps matching TRBD1 (6 bases). This CDR3 has 16 residues. V was pared by 0 bases and J by 5 bases, with 16 bases between. Germline V gives CDR1 SGHTA, CDR2 FQGTGA. The CDR3 sequence: CASSLTGGGSPYGYTF. The CDR3 DNA follows: TGTGCCAGCAGCTTAACTGGGGGGGGCAGTCCATATGGCTACACCTTC.

This clone has just a few counts. The V call is TRBV4-1, the J call TRBJ2-7; 10 bases are shared with TRBD2. J gave up 3 bases and V 3 bases, and 5 bases lay outside the gene matches. CDR1 and CDR2 from the germline V gene are MGHRA and YSYEKL. The CDR3 runs to 15 residues. Here the CDR3 reads CASSQPSGRYYEQYF. The CDR3 nucleotides are TGCGCCAGCAGCCAGCCTAGCGGGAGATACTACGAGCAGTACTTC.

This clone turned up a few times. This chain uses TRBV6-5 with TRBJ2-7, with 7 bases identical to TRBD2. V trimming: 0 bases; J trimming: 2 bases; junction bases outside the gene matches: 7. The CDR3 extends over 16 amino acids. The germline gives CDR1 MNHEY, CDR2 SVGAGI. The DNA for the CDR3 is TGTGCCAGCAGTTACTCTCCGCGGGAGCGGACCTACGAGCAGTACTTC. Protein: CASSYSPRERTYEQYF.

The sample holds a few counts of this clone. Other DNA sequences of this sample code for an identical CDR3. The genes are TRBV5-1 and TRBJ2-6; TRBD2 agrees at 7 bases. J was trimmed by 2 bases and V by 2 bases; bases with no gene match: 1. This CDR3 comprises 15 residues. Looked up from germline, CDR1 is SGHRS and CDR2 is YFSETQ. The CDR3 loop is CASSLRGAGANVLTF. Written as DNA, the CDR3 is TGCGCCAGCAGCTTACGGGGGGCTGGGGCCAACGTCCTGACTTTC. The whole variable domain, remainder taken from reference TRBV5-1 and TRBJ2-6, is KAGVTQTPRYLIKTRGQQVTLSCSPISGHRSVSWYQQTPGQGLQFLFEYFSETQRNKGNFPGRFSGRQFSNSRSEMNVSTLELGDSALYLCASSLRGAGANVLTFGAGSRLTVL.

Here the CDR3 DNA reads TGTGCCAGCAGTCTACAGGAGATCTACGAGCAGTACTTC. Its protein is CASSLQEIYEQYF. The chain is built from TRBV28 and TRBJ2-7; possible D gene TRBD1, 5 bases. CDR1 and CDR2 (germline): MDHEN, SYDVKM. The CDR3 consists of 13 residues. Deletions cut 5 bases from V and 3 bases from J, with 11 bases between.

This clone occurred a few times. The chain uses TRBV7-9 and TRBJ1-2, with D hard to call. This CDR3 contains 14 residues. Trimming stripped 1 base from V and 1 base from J, with 7 bases between. The germline CDR1 and CDR2 sequences are SEHNR and FQNEAQ (reference sequence). The CDR3 region has the DNA TGTGCCAGCAGCTTAGTTCCGGGTAACTATGGCTACACCTTC. This sequence encodes CASSLVPGNYGYTF. Supplemented by reference TRBV7-9 and TRBJ1-2, the full variable domain reads DTGVSQNPRHKITKRGQNVTFRCDPISEHNRLYWYRQTLGQGPEFLTYFQNEAQLEKSRLLSDRFSAERPKGSFSTLEIQRTEQGDSAMYLCASSLVPGNYGYTFGSGTRLTVV.

The sample holds a few counts of this clone. The chain links TRBV9 to TRBJ2-3; tentatively, D is TRBD2 (6 bases). Trimming pared 4 bases from V and 0 bases from J, leaving 24 bases between. CDR1 and CDR2 from the germline V gene are SGDLS and YYNGEE. The CDR3 has 19 amino acids. This chain's CDR3 is CASSPQLASRYFSTDTQYF. The CDR3 nucleotides are TGTGCCAGCAGCCCCCAACTAGCCTCCAGATACTTTAGCACAGATACGCAGTATTTT.

This clone was seen a few times. This chain connects TRBV25-1 to TRBJ1-2; 9 bases agree with TRBD1. The CDR3 covers 15 residues. Germline V CDR1 and CDR2: MGHDK, SYGVNS. The trim removed 2 bases at V and 4 bases at J, leaving 5 bases unmatched. This CDR3 is CASSEPMTGGYGYTF. CDR3 nucleotide sequence: TGTGCCAGCAGTGAACCGATGACAGGGGGCTATGGCTACACCTTC.

The V call is TRBV5-1, the J call TRBJ2-5; 8 bases map to TRBD2. In germline, CDR1 is SGHRS, CDR2 YFSETQ. Trimming took 6 bases from V and 4 from J; bases not matched to a gene: 11. This CDR3 comprises 15 residues. The CDR3 region is CASTAGRALLETQYF. The CDR3 bases are TGCGCCAGCACTGCCGGGAGGGCCCTCTTAGAGACCCAGTACTTC.

The J gene is TRBJ2-3, the V gene TRBV21-1; no check of the table's D call, TRBD2, against the DNA was made. TRBV21-1 is marked as a pseudogene. The CDR3 consists of 8 residues. The CDR3 region is CASLLRYF. For the CDR3, the DNA is TGTGCCTCCTTATTGAGGTATTTT.

This clone occurred a few times. J is TRBJ2-7 and V is TRBV14, with TRBD2 as a possible D gene (5 bases). Germline-derived CDR1 and CDR2 are SGHDN and FVKESK. The CDR3 has 15 amino acids. The ends were cut back, 2 bases at V and 3 bases at J, with 14 bases in the middle. Written as DNA, the CDR3 is TGTGCCAGCAGCCAAACTAGGGCCCTTGGCTACGAGCAGTACTTC. Amino acids: CASSQTRALGYEQYF.